The subject of this entry is one T cell receptor (beta chain). The data originate from a study of blood T cell repertoires in COVID-19. Study in general: Some COVID-19 samples were acute and others convalescent; all came from the United States, Italy and Spain. Sample material is recorded as cDNA or gDNA derived from T cells, B-cell-depleted T cells, or PBMCs.

The method was immunoSEQ multiplex PCR; TCRdb's version includes in-frame clones alone and lacks a portion of them. The table includes under 60,000 clones, over 85% detected once. The sequenced material came from peripheral blood. The source of this sequence is a woman older than 75 with acute or convalescent COVID-19.

The CDR3 protein is CSVPGNNEQFF. The CDR3 DNA is TGCAGCGTTCCGGGGAACAATGAGCAGTTCTTC. This sequence joins TRBV29-1 and TRBJ2-1, with D possibly TRBD2 on 5 matching bases. Between the trimmed V and J ends, which lost 5 bases and 5 bases, there was a span of 7 bases. Looked up from germline, CDR1 is SQVTM and CDR2 is ANQGSEA. The CDR3 runs to 11 residues.